Below are 5 T cell receptor beta chains sequenced from a single sample in a study of breast tumors, draining lymph nodes, adjacent tissues. Axillary draining lymph nodes of breast cancer patients supplied the node samples. TCRdb passed the multiplex PCR reads through MiXCR, listing each CDR3 protein once. The sample gives 100,000 to 150,000 distinct CDR3 sequences, just under 20% of which show up once; more than 3% is in the top ten. The sample comprised axillary lymph node tissue. These receptors all stem from a female donor with breast cancer. Some clones in this sample may be carry-over from other donors' samples.

Details on this clonotype: This could be a read error, since a much larger clone is one nucleotide away. The rearrangement joins TRBV6-1 to TRBJ1-2; 8 nucleotides align to TRBD1. Per the germline V gene, CDR1 is MNHNS and CDR2 is SASEGT. The CDR3 totals 15 residues. The J segment lost 8 bases and the V segment lost 6 bases, leaving 14 bases of the junction unmatched. The CDR3 region is CASRDRGGQATGYTF. CDR3 sequence (DNA): TGTGCCAGCAGGGACCGAGGGGGACAGGCAACCGGCTACACCTTC.

This clonotype was observed many times. The genes are TRBV10-3 and TRBJ2-5; 8 bases fit TRBD2. Germline V gene lookup returns CDR1 ENHRY and CDR2 SYGVKD. V shed 5 bases, J shed 5 bases, and the junction held 13 bases outside the gene matches. The length of the CDR3 is 16 residues. The CDR3 DNA reads as TGTGCCATCAGTACCCCCTCACCGGGACTAGGGGAGACCCAGTACTTC. Residues: CAISTPSPGLGETQYF.

The CDR3, as DNA: TGTGCCAGCGAAGGACAGTATAATTCACCCCTCCACTTT. Its protein product is CASEGQYNSPLHF. V usage is TRBV6-1 and J usage is TRBJ1-6; TRBD1 might be the D (6 bases). The CDR3 is made up of 13 amino acids. V shed 8 bases and J shed 4 bases, with 9 bases lying between them. Germline CDR1 is MNHNS and CDR2 is SASEGT.

This clonotype was recorded many times. V gene TRBV19 combines with J gene TRBJ2-5; 7 bases align to TRBD2. CDR1 is LNHDA, CDR2 SQIVND, per germline (reference sequence). The CDR3 consists of 14 residues. After removal of 4 bases from V and 1 base from J, the junction contained 3 bases not matched to a gene. The CDR3 reads CASSRGGTQETQYF. CDR3 bases: TGTGCCAGTAGTAGGGGGGGGACCCAAGAGACCCAGTACTTC.

Regarding this clonotype: This may be a read error: a much more frequent sequence differs by one nucleotide. This chain uses TRBV7-9 with TRBJ2-5; a weak D match, TRBD1 (6 bases). Per germline, CDR1 SEHNR and CDR2 FQNEAQ (reference sequence). The CDR3 runs 14 residues. The CDR3 sequence is CVSSLGARGETQYF. As DNA, the CDR3 is TGTGTCAGCAGCTTAGGTGCCAGGGGCGAGACCCAGTACTTC.